Listed below are T cell receptor beta chains from one sample, sequenced in a study of cytomegalovirus exposure and HLA in healthy donors. Clones were read by immunoSEQ multiplex PCR, and TCRdb kept only the in-frame ones, dropping some. The data show approximately 180,000 clones, with 75% to 90% seen just once and almost 7% held by the top ten. Material: PBMCs. The receptors here all came from a man aged 25 to 45 in good health and CMV-seropositive. Each CDR3 is given with its conserved first and last residue. The order of the fields is clone size, J gene, V gene, CDR3 protein. Size is stated for part of the rows, as once, few or many counts, or as a class when the clone is expanded.

once	TRBJ2-7	TRBV30	CAYSTGWGEEQYF
.	TRBJ1-4	TRBV18	CASSPGTGREKLFF
.	TRBJ2-7	TRBV7-6	CASSPGDSSYEQYF
.	TRBJ2-1	TRBV7-2	CASSSNRGAYNEQFF
.	TRBJ2-5	TRBV7-2	CASSLTSGRAKETQYF
.	TRBJ2-1	TRBV7-9	CSSRRLAGARSYNEQFF
.	TRBJ2-1	TRBV7-9	CAGGGYNEQFF
.	TRBJ2-1	TRBV5-6	CASSLERAEFF
.	TRBJ2-3	TRBV7-2	CASSSTSGGYTDTQYF
.	TRBJ1-4	TRBV6-1	CASLRVQGNEKLFF
.	TRBJ1-5	TRBV27	CASSLYPTREAQHF
.	TRBJ2-2	TRBV27	CASSSPTGSAGELFF
.	TRBJ1-5	TRBV28	CASSLPPGQALVDSNQPQHF
.	.	TRBV19	CASSISPGTGNEQYF
once	TRBJ2-3	TRBV2	CASTARRIFSTDTQYF
.	TRBJ2-1	TRBV18	CASSPRGPGLAGDNEQFF
.	TRBJ2-3	TRBV9	CASSGNLAESTDTQYF
.	TRBJ2-7	TRBV25-1	CASRGQGADGYEQYF
.	TRBJ2-7	TRBV14	CASSQDNGQGSHEQYF
.	TRBJ1-1	TRBV27	CASSKGQGVTEAFF
few	TRBJ1-5	TRBV6-1	CASNGQVTQPQHF
.	TRBJ2-1	TRBV11-2	CASTLGLRMDYNEQFF
once	TRBJ2-7	TRBV5-1	CASSPRQGASYEQYF
.	TRBJ2-5	TRBV19	CASSFSGKETQYF
.	TRBJ2-3	TRBV5-5	CASSVGLADSDTQYF
once	TRBJ2-7	TRBV27	CASSLLRERSYEQYF
.	TRBJ1-2	TRBV5-4	CASSLRTATNYGYTF